Shown below are 2 T cell receptor beta chains from a single sample sequenced in a study of T cell responses to AZD1222 COVID-19 vaccine. The assay was immunoSEQ multiplex PCR, and TCRdb's table has in-frame clones only and misses some. Of roughly 95,000 clones in the sample, about 94% were seen once. The specimen comprised peripheral blood, sampled 28 days after the second AZD1222 dose. All receptors come from an adult who received the AZD1222 COVID-19 vaccine.

This chain joins TRBV18 and TRBJ2-5; D remains unclear. V shed 3 bases and J shed 8 bases, with 10 bases lying between them. The CDR3 loop spans 12 amino acids. Germline V gene data show CDR1 as KGHSH and CDR2 as LQKENI. The CDR3 reads CASSPVEDTQYF. The CDR3 bases are TGTGCCAGCTCACCGGTAGAGGACACCCAGTACTTC.

The V call is TRBV19, the J call TRBJ2-1; possible D gene TRBD1, 6 bases. The V end was cut by 3 bases, the J end by 2 bases, with 14 bases between. The germline V gene encodes CDR1 LNHDA and CDR2 SQIVND (reference sequence). This CDR3 is built from 16 residues. The DNA for the CDR3 is TGTGCCAGTAGTATTTTTGCAGGGGTCCCCTACAATGAGCAGTTCTTC. Its protein is CASSIFAGVPYNEQFF.